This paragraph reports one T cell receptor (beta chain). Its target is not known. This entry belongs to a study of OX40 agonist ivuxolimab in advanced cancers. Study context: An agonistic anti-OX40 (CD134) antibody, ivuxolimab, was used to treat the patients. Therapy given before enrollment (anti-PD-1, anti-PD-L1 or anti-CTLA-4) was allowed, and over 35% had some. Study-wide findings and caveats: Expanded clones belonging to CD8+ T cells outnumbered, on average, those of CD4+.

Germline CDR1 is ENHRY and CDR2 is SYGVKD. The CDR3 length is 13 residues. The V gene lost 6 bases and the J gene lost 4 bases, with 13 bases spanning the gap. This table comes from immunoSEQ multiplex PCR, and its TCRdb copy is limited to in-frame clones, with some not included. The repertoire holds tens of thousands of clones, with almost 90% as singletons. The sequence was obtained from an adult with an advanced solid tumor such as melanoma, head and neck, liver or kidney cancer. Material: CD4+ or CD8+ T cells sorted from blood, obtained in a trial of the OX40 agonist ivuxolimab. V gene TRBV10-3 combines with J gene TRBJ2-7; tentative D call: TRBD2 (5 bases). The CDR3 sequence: CAISRASGYEQYF. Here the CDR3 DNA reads TGTGCCATCAGCCGGGCCAGCGGATACGAGCAGTACTTC.